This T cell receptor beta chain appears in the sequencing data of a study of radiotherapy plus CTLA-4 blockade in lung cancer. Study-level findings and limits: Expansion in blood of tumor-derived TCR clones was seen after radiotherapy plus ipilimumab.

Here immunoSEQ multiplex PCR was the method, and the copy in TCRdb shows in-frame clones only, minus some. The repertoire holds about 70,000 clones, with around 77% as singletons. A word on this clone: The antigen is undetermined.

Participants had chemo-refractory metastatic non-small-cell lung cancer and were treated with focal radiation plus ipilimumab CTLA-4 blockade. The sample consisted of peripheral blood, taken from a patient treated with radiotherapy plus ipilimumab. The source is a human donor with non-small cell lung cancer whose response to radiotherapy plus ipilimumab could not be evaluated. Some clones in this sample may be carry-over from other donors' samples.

CDR3 sequence (DNA): TGTGCCAGCAGTTCTGCTCAGGGCAATAGTTCACCCCTCCACTTT. It specifies CASSSAQGNSSPLHF. This rearrangement joins TRBV28 to TRBJ1-6; D possibly corresponds to TRBD1 (5 bases). The CDR3 loop spans 15 amino acids. V dropped 4 bases and J dropped 9 bases, with 16 bases sitting between them. Germline lookup yields CDR1 MDHEN and CDR2 SYDVKM.